This T cell receptor beta chain was found in a study of T cell changes during pregnancy in multiple sclerosis. CDR1 is MNHNS, CDR2 SASEGT, per germline. The CDR3 is made up of 15 amino acids. J gave up 5 bases and V 4 bases, and 9 bases lay outside the gene matches. Sequenced by immunoSEQ multiplex PCR; TCRdb stores in-frame clones only, minus some. The table includes roughly 89,000 clones, over 80% detected once. The chain employs TRBV6-1 and TRBJ2-7; 9 bases are a match to TRBD1. This TCR was recovered from a female donor with multiple sclerosis, enrolled in a pregnancy study. The material sequenced was peripheral blood, taken in the first trimester of pregnancy. The CDR3 DNA sequence: TGTGCCAGCAGTGCCTTTCGGGACAGGGTAAACGAGCAGTACTTC. Translation: CASSAFRDRVNEQYF.